This T cell receptor (beta chain) emerged from a study of OX40 agonist ivuxolimab in advanced cancers. Study-level points and caveats: At 0.1 to 3.0 mg/kg and by week 6, clonal expansion occurred in CD4+ and CD8+ blood T cells.

Patients who had autoimmune disease history or got systemic immunosuppression were left out. The repertoire was sequenced with immunoSEQ multiplex PCR; TCRdb's copy has only in-frame clones and lacks some. Here the sample spans over 50,000 clones, over 75% being singletons. V dropped 4 bases and J dropped 4 bases, with 13 bases sitting between them. Germline V gene lookup returns CDR1 KGHSH and CDR2 LQKENI. The CDR3 is 15 residues long. Note on this clone: Its target is not known.

The source of this sequence is an adult with an advanced solid tumor such as melanoma, head and neck, liver or kidney cancer. This chain connects TRBV18 to TRBJ1-4, with a weak D call TRBD1 (5 bases). Sample: CD4+ or CD8+ T cells sorted from blood, taken in a trial of the OX40 agonist ivuxolimab. The CDR3 is CASSLMGPSNEKLFF. In DNA form, the CDR3 reads TGTGCCAGCTCACTAATGGGACCTAGTAATGAAAAACTGTTTTTT.